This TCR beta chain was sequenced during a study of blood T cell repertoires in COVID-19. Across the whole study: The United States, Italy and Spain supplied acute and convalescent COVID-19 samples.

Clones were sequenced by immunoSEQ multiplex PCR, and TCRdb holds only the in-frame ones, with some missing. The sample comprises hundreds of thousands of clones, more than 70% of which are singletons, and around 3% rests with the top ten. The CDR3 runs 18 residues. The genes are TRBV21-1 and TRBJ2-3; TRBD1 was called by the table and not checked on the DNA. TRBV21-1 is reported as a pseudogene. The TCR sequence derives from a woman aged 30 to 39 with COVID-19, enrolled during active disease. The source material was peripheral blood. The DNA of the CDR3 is TGTGCCAGCAGCACTCCAATACCGGGACAGGAGTACACAGATACGCAGTATTTT. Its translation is CASSTPIPGQEYTDTQYF.